Included here is one T cell receptor beta chain sequence, with context. This clone was seen at least ten times. There is no known antigen for this receptor. Base qualities were left out, and no much larger clone turns up one base away. This entry is derived from a study of beta chain features in type 1 diabetes (dated by TCRdb to the late 2010s). Turning to the overall study: Mean age, gender distribution, total cell number and subset yield did not differ between patients and healthy donors. Regulatory and stem cell-like memory subsets were isolated from only 8 patients and about 8 healthy donors, whereas naive and central memory subsets came from all 30 or so donors. A total of approximately 110,000,000 sorted cells were examined across all samples, and a strong correlation was observed between cell number per subset and RNA yield. In the study, recently diagnosed type 1 diabetes patients and matched healthy donors were compared on the TCRB repertoires of their sorted circulating CD4+ T cell subsets. Results the study describes overall, beyond this receptor: A moderate but significant shortening of TCRB CDR3 length was observed in type 1 diabetes patients in all four CD4+ subsets. Because the HLA sub-analyses included only small numbers of individuals, any influence of HLA type on TCRB rearrangement was left unresolved. At VDJ recombination sites, type 1 diabetes patients had fewer insertions and more deleted nucleotides, which implies abnormalities in thymic rearrangement. The naive, central memory and regulatory TCRB repertoires appeared to resemble one another more closely among patients than among healthy donors. Because cDNA rather than genomic DNA was sequenced, highly expressing activated cells could have been over-represented, although no difference in activation and CD3 levels was found between groups. PCR may preferentially amplify shorter templates, but because patient and control samples were amplified and corrected together, any resulting skew would affect both groups equally.

CDR3 length: 13 amino acids, cysteine to phenylalanine. The read is trimmed to its CDR3 DNA, 39 bases read in frame from base 1. CDR1 and CDR2 are drawn from the germline V gene (reference sequence): GTSNPN, SVGIG. The germline ends are 11 bases apart after V is trimmed by 2 bases and J by 4 bases. From each donor, a single peripheral blood sample of 95 to 150 mL on average was drawn into heparinised tubes. Using a panel that included CD45RO, CCR7, CD25, CD127, CD95 and CD27, naive, central memory, regulatory and stem cell-like memory CD4+ T cells were sorted on a BD FACSAria II. A purity above 98% was achieved for all sorted populations. PBMCs were separated immediately by Lymphoprep density gradient centrifugation and were stained directly, without being cultured. To minimize batch effects, samples were stained and sorted in pairs, one healthy donor with one patient per experiment. All of the isolated RNA was reverse transcribed with the High Capacity cDNA Reverse Transcription Kit, so expressed TCRB transcripts were sequenced. Deep immunoSEQ sequencing was applied to naive, central memory and regulatory T cell samples, giving an average of roughly 3.5 million total reads per sample. After sorted cells were lysed in RLT buffer, RNA was extracted with DNase-treated RNeasy Micro or Mini kits, with the choice depending on cell number. To prevent cross-contamination, each cell subset was processed individually, whereas patient and healthy donor samples were processed jointly. TCRB sequences were amplified from cDNA with the immunoSEQ multiplex PCR, producing 87-bp fragments spanning the CDR3 region. Sequencing of the amplicons was done on the Illumina HiSeq platform. Concerning the study's data processing: PCR bias was corrected computationally using synthetic template baselines, and reads within Hamming distance 2 were collapsed, with unmergeable singletons discarded. By aligning reads against IMGT, V, D and J genes, CDR3 length, and insertions or deletions at six rearrangement sites were assigned. Within each subset, clonotype counts were normalized to the number of sorted cells before true diversity and Gini coefficients were calculated with the tcR R package. The overlap coefficient, calculated on TCRB nucleotide sequences, was used to measure repertoire sharing. Here the immuneACCESS table is served through TCRdb, limited to in-frame sequences with V and J called. Missing clones are a known gap in these copies; in checked studies unresolved V genes cover under half, and the rest lacks a known reason. The V and J calls and the clone size are those of that table, but D and trimming were determined from the DNA. The sample table shows around 140,000 clones, and approximately 13% are seen once. In total, the top ten clones hold 1.3% of the sample.

The sequence was obtained from a man younger than 35 with type 1 diabetes. Recombination linked TRBV30 to TRBJ1-2; the D gene identity is not certain. Sample: central memory CD4+ T cells from blood. CDR3 reads: CAWSFGSSYGYTF. The bases read TGTGCCTGGAGTTTTGGCAGCAGCTATGGCTACACCTTC. The reference TRBV30 and TRBJ1-2 proteins fill in what lies around the CDR3, so the full variable domain reads SQTIHQWPATLVQPVGSPLSLECTVEGTSNPNLYWYRQAAGRGLQLLFYSVGIGQISSEVPQNLSASRPQDRQFILSSKKLLLSDSGFYLCAWSFGSSYGYTFGSGTRLTVV.